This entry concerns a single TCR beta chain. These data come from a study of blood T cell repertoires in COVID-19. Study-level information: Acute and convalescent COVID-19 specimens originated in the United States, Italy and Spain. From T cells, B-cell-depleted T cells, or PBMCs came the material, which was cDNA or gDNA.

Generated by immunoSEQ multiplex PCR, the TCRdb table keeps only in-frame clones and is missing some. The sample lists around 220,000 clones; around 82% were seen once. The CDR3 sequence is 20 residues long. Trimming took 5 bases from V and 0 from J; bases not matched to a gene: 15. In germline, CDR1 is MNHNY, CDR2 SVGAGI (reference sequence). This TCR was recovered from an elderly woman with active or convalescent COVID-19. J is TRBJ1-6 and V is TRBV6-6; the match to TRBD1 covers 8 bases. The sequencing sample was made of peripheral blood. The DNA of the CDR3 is TGTGCCAGCAGTCCCCGACAGGGGTCCGGGTCTAGCTCCTATAATTCACCCCTCCACTTT. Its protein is CASSPRQGSGSSSYNSPLHF.